The 23 T cell receptor beta chains below all came from one sample that was sequenced in a study of cytomegalovirus exposure and HLA in healthy donors. It was with 60 Vbeta and 13 Jbeta primers that the PCR ran. Produced via immunoSEQ multiplex PCR; TCRdb's table is partial and in-frame only. Of around 150,000 clones in the sample, over 70% were seen once. Material for sequencing was PBMCs. These receptors originate from a man between 40 and 49 years old in good health and CMV-seronegative.

In nucleotides, the CDR3 is TGCGCCAGCAGCTTCCACAGGGCAAATCTGAACACTGAAGCTTTCTTT. Translating it yields CASSFHRANLNTEAFF. This rearrangement joins TRBV5-1 to TRBJ1-1; D is perhaps TRBD1 (6 bases). The CDR3 is made up of 16 amino acids. The germline CDR1 and CDR2 sequences are SGHRS and YFSETQ. The germline V and J ends were trimmed by 2 bases and 0 bases, with 14 bases remaining between them.

This clone was found a few times. This chain joins TRBV7-6 and TRBJ2-2; 7 nucleotides match TRBD1. Trimming at V came to 3 bases and at J to 5 bases, leaving 6 bases not matched to a gene. CDR1 is SGHVS and CDR2 is FNYEAQ in the germline V gene. There are 15 residues in the CDR3. The CDR3 loop is CASSFKTGVTGELFF. The CDR3 nucleotides are TGTGCCAGCAGCTTCAAAACAGGGGTAACCGGGGAGCTGTTTTTT.

This chain's CDR3 is CASSLGAVTGETQYF. For the CDR3, the DNA is TGCGCCAGCAGCTTGGGAGCGGTTACGGGGGAGACCCAGTACTTC. V usage is TRBV5-1 and J usage is TRBJ2-5, with a tentative D call TRBD2 (5 bases). Germline V gene data show CDR1 as SGHRS and CDR2 as YFSETQ. The CDR3 is made up of 15 amino acids. V lost 0 bases and J lost 5, with 14 bases in between.

The chain carries TRBV29-1 and TRBJ2-3; weak D call: TRBD1 (6 bases). V lost 3 bases and J lost 4, with 17 bases in between. CDR3 length: 15 residues. Looked up from germline, CDR1 is SQVTM and CDR2 is ANQGSEA. The CDR3 reads CSVDKQGFAADTQYF. For the CDR3, the DNA is TGCAGCGTTGATAAACAGGGTTTTGCGGCAGATACGCAGTATTTT.

The rearrangement links TRBV5-1 to TRBJ2-7; 11 nucleotides match TRBD2. Germline V gives CDR1 SGHRS, CDR2 YFSETQ. This CDR3 contains 16 residues. The V and J ends lost 1 base and 5 bases, in that order; junction bases with no gene match: 8. CDR3 sequence (DNA): TGCGCCAGCAGCTTGTTCCTAGCGGGAGGTCTCGACGAGCAGTACTTC. Translated: CASSLFLAGGLDEQYF. Based on the CDR3 plus reference TRBV5-1 and TRBJ2-7, the full variable domain is KAGVTQTPRYLIKTRGQQVTLSCSPISGHRSVSWYQQTPGQGLQFLFEYFSETQRNKGNFPGRFSGRQFSNSRSEMNVSTLELGDSALYLCASSLFLAGGLDEQYFGPGTRLTVT.

This clone has only a few counts. The chain couples TRBV7-9 to TRBJ2-7; D not certain. The germline V and J ends were trimmed by 6 bases and 1 base, with 10 bases remaining between them. The CDR3 is 13 amino acids. CDR1 is SEHNR, CDR2 FQNEAQ, per germline (reference sequence). CDR3 coding DNA: TGTGCCAGCAGTGAGAGCGCTTCCTACGAGCAGTACTTC. Residues: CASSESASYEQYF.

This clone was observed a few times. CDR3 DNA: TGTGCCTGGAAACCAACTTCGGGCTATGGCTACACCTTC. Encoded protein: CAWKPTSGYGYTF. The chain is built from TRBV30 and TRBJ1-2; D remains ambiguous. V was cut by 4 bases and J by 4 bases, with 13 bases left in between. The CDR3 covers 13 residues. The germline V gene encodes CDR1 GTSNPN and CDR2 SVGIG (reference sequence). Looking up the rest from reference TRBV30 and TRBJ1-2 gives the full variable domain: SQTIHQWPATLVQPVGSPLSLECTVEGTSNPNLYWYRQAAGRGLQLLFYSVGIGQISSEVPQNLSASRPQDRQFILSSKKLLLSDSGFYLCAWKPTSGYGYTFGSGTRLTVV.

This clone was picked up a small number of times. V usage is TRBV5-1 and J usage is TRBJ1-4; the match to TRBD1 covers 9 bases. V shed 2 bases, J shed 9 bases, and the junction held 5 bases outside the gene matches. Germline V gives CDR1 SGHRS, CDR2 YFSETQ. The CDR3 runs 14 residues. CDR3 sequence (DNA): TGCGCCAGCAGCTTAAGACAGGGGGGGCAAAAACTGTTTTTT. Translation gives CASSLRQGGQKLFF.

On this clone: One end of the junction varies from germline; a read error may be responsible. The DNA of the CDR3 is TGTGCCTGGAGTGGGAATAGCAATCAACCCCAGCATTTT. This encodes CAWSGNSNQPQHF. The chain uses TRBV30 and TRBJ1-5; no clear D gene. The CDR3 spans 13 residues. Per the germline V gene, CDR1 is GTSNPN and CDR2 is SVGIG (reference sequence).

The chain recombines TRBV28 with TRBJ1-3; D unresolved. The CDR3 is 16 residues long. The V gene lost 6 bases and the J gene lost 0 bases, with 15 bases spanning the gap. Germline V gene lookup returns CDR1 MDHEN and CDR2 SYDVKM. As DNA, the CDR3 is TGTGCCAGCAGCTCCGGGGTCAAGCTCTCTGGAAACACCATATATTTT. Translating it yields CASSSGVKLSGNTIYF.

The chain links TRBV9 to TRBJ2-5; 12 nucleotides match TRBD2. Germline V gene lookup returns CDR1 SGDLS and CDR2 YYNGEE. The V segment lost 0 bases and the J segment 2 bases; nucleotides outside the gene matches: 8. The CDR3 is made up of 18 amino acids. The CDR3 sequence: CASSVATSGGSGQETQYF. The CDR3 nucleotides read TGTGCCAGCAGCGTAGCTACTAGCGGGGGGTCGGGTCAAGAGACCCAGTACTTC.

This chain links TRBV7-6 with TRBJ2-1; D is unclear. The V end lost 1 base, the J end lost 7 bases, and 5 bases lay between the germline ends. Germline V CDR1 and CDR2: SGHVS, FNYEAQ. The CDR3 totals 12 residues. The CDR3 loop is CASSLGRNEQFF. The CDR3 DNA reads TGTGCCAGCAGCTTAGGTCGGAATGAGCAGTTCTTC.

This clone was seen more than once but under ten times. The chain has TRBV4-3 and TRBJ1-4; tentatively, D is TRBD1 (5 bases). Germline loops: CDR1 LGHNA, CDR2 YSLEER. V gave up 3 bases and J gave up 5 bases, with 16 bases separating them. The CDR3 loop spans 16 amino acids. The CDR3 reads CASSHNPQGGNEKLFF. The CDR3 coding sequence is TGCGCCAGCAGCCACAACCCGCAGGGAGGCAATGAAAAACTGTTTTTT.

This clone turned up a few times. Other DNA sequences in the same sample also yield this CDR3. The chain has TRBV27 and TRBJ2-4, with D possibly matching TRBD2 (6 bases). This CDR3 is built from 12 residues. Trimming cost V 6 bases and J 12 bases, with 15 bases left between them. Germline V gives CDR1 MNHEY, CDR2 SMNVEV (reference sequence). CDR3: CASRGLGVDQYF. CDR3 bases: TGTGCCAGCAGGGGACTCGGGGTTGATCAGTACTTC.

This clone was observed a few times. The chain recombines TRBV5-4 with TRBJ2-7, with D unclear. Trimming pared 8 bases from V and 0 bases from J, leaving 9 bases between. This CDR3 has 12 residues. The germline gives CDR1 SGHNT, CDR2 YYREEE (reference sequence). The CDR3 reads CARLKTSYEQYF. The CDR3 DNA sequence: TGTGCCAGACTGAAAACCTCCTACGAGCAGTACTTC. Using reference TRBV5-4 and TRBJ2-7 for the parts outside the CDR3, the full variable domain is ETGVTQSPTHLIKTRGQQVTLRCSSQSGHNTVSWYQQALGQGPQFIFQYYREEENGRGNFPPRFSGLQFPNYSSELNVNALELDDSALYLCARLKTSYEQYFGPGTRLTVT.

This clone came up once. This rearrangement joins TRBV7-2 to TRBJ2-1; 13 nucleotides match TRBD2. CDR1 is SGHTA, CDR2 FQGNSA, per germline. This CDR3 comprises 16 residues. V lost 0 bases, J lost 7 bases, and 3 bases stayed unmatched. CDR3 sequence reads: CASSLAGLAGNNEQFF. CDR3 nucleotides: TGTGCCAGCAGCTTAGCGGGACTAGCGGGGAATAATGAGCAGTTCTTC.

In nucleotides, the CDR3 is TGCGCCAGCAGCCTTTCAGGGGGCTACACTAACTATGGCTACACCTTC. This gives the protein CASSLSGGYTNYGYTF. The chain is built from TRBV4-1 and TRBJ1-2; 8 bases are a match to TRBD1. Trimming cost V 4 bases and J 0 bases; bases outside gene matches: 7. In germline, CDR1 is MGHRA, CDR2 YSYEKL. This CDR3 comprises 16 residues.

J is TRBJ2-5 and V is TRBV30, with 7 bases identical to TRBD2. CDR1 and CDR2 (germline): GTSNPN, SVGIG (reference sequence). This CDR3 is built from 12 residues. The J segment lost 7 bases and the V segment lost 5 bases, leaving 7 bases of the junction unmatched. Here the CDR3 DNA reads TGTGCCTGGTCCGGGGGACTAACGACCCAGTACTTC. This codes for CAWSGGLTTQYF.

The V gene is TRBV4-3, the J gene TRBJ2-7; D is possibly TRBD1 (6 bases). V lost 0 bases and J lost 6, with 18 bases in between. The CDR3 sequence is 16 residues long. In germline, CDR1 is LGHNA, CDR2 YSLEER. In DNA, the CDR3 is TGCGCCAGCAGCCAAGATCCCGCAGGGGAAGGGGGCGAGCAGTACTTC. Amino acids: CASSQDPAGEGGEQYF.

This rearrangement joins TRBV6-4 to TRBJ2-1; 7 nucleotides match TRBD2. CDR1 is MRHNA and CDR2 is SNTAGT in the germline V gene. Germline trimming cut 8 bases from V and 0 bases from J; bases unmatched to any gene: 4. The CDR3 has 14 amino acids. DNA for the CDR3: TGTGCCAGCGGAGCGGGAAGCTCCTACAATGAGCAGTTCTTC. Translation: CASGAGSSYNEQFF.

This clone was counted many times. The V gene is TRBV16, the J gene TRBJ2-5; 8 positions agree with TRBD1. CDR1 is KGHSY and CDR2 is FQNENV in the germline V gene. The CDR3 totals 15 residues. V trimming: 5 bases; J trimming: 2 bases; junction bases outside the gene matches: 7. CDR3 nucleotide sequence: TGTGCCAGCAGCGTTCGCAGGGGGCTTCAAGAGACCCAGTACTTC. Its translation: CASSVRRGLQETQYF.

The rearrangement joins TRBV6-1 to TRBJ1-5, with D maybe TRBD1 (5 bases). Germline CDR1 MNHNS, CDR2 SASEGT. The CDR3 has 14 residues. The V and J ends lost 2 bases and 4 bases respectively, with 9 bases between them. In nucleotides, the CDR3 is TGTGCCAGCAGTGAATCTGGGGGGAATCAGCCCCAGCATTTT. It translates to CASSESGGNQPQHF.

The chain carries TRBV5-3 and TRBJ2-7; 12 bases agree with TRBD2. TRBV5-3 is an open reading frame whose function is uncertain. Trimming removed 4 bases from V and 5 bases from J; junction bases left unmatched: 7. This CDR3 is 15 amino acids long. The CDR3 reads CARSRGLAGSDEQYF. CDR3 sequence (DNA): TGTGCCAGAAGCCGTGGACTAGCGGGAAGCGACGAGCAGTACTTC.